The 2 T cell receptor beta chains below come from one sample, sequenced in a study of blood T cell repertoires in COVID-19 (dated by TCRdb to about 2020). Receptor libraries were prepared by the immunoSEQ multiplex PCR assay. The clones in this table, taken by TCRdb from immuneACCESS, are in-frame only. Not every clone is retained; where verified, under half of the shortfall comes from an unresolved V gene, and the cause of the rest is unknown. The sample table shows 200,000 to 250,000 clones, and roughly 85% are seen once. The ten largest clones add up to around 20% of the sample. Sequencing was done on a sample of PBMCs or T cells enriched from blood (not recorded which). These receptors came from a man aged 35-49 years who had recovered from COVID-19.

This chain joins TRBV7-8 and TRBJ1-1, with D perhaps TRBD1 (5 bases). CDR1 is SGHVS and CDR2 is FQNEAQ in the germline V gene. The CDR3 length is 12 residues. V lost 3 bases, J lost 7 bases, and 9 bases lay in between. DNA for the CDR3: TGTGCCAGCAGCTTTAGGCAGGGTGAAGCTTTCTTT. As protein: CASSFRQGEAFF.

The genes are TRBV7-9 and TRBJ1-1; D remains unclear. V shed 5 bases and J shed 6 bases, with 13 bases lying between them. CDR1 is SEHNR, CDR2 FQNEAQ, per germline (reference sequence). The length of the CDR3 is 13 residues. The CDR3, as DNA: TGTGCCAGCAGCCGAGTAGAGTACGCTGAAGCTTTCTTT. Its translation is CASSRVEYAEAFF.